The 28 T cell receptor beta chains below come from one sample, sequenced in a study of shared clonotypes between healthy human individuals. Assay used: immunoSEQ multiplex PCR; TCRdb lists only in-frame clones, some missing. The sample records about 2 million clones, over 85% being singletons. CD45RO-negative, CCR7-positively selected cells formed the naive CD8 fraction, excluding terminally differentiated effector memory CD45RA+ cells. What was sequenced was naive CD8+ T cells sorted from blood. Receptor source: a man aged 18 to 30 in good health.

V gene TRBV19 combines with J gene TRBJ1-6; D call uncertain. V gave up 5 bases and J gave up 11 bases, with 13 bases separating them. The CDR3 has 13 amino acids. The germline CDR1 and CDR2 sequences are LNHDA and SQIVND (reference sequence). CDR3 DNA: TGTGCCAGTAGTCCCACAATTAGTCCACCCCTCCACTTT. This translates into CASSPTISPPLHF.

The CDR3 region is CASSQESGKTEAFF. The CDR3 DNA is TGCGCCAGCAGCCAAGAATCAGGGAAGACTGAAGCTTTCTTT. The V and J genes are TRBV4-1 and TRBJ1-1; possible D gene TRBD1, 5 bases. The V end was cut by 0 bases, the J end by 5 bases, with 10 bases between. This CDR3 region has 14 residues. Per the germline V gene, CDR1 is MGHRA and CDR2 is YSYEKL.

This clone was seen only a few times. The V and J genes are TRBV13 and TRBJ2-7; D perhaps matches TRBD2 (5 bases). The V gene lost 2 bases and the J gene lost 3 bases, with 14 bases spanning the gap. The CDR3 runs to 15 residues. Per the germline V gene, CDR1 is PRHDT and CDR2 is FYEKMQ (reference sequence). CDR3 loop: CASSLFAGGRYEQYF. CDR3 sequence (DNA): TGTGCCAGCAGCTTATTTGCGGGTGGCCGCTACGAGCAGTACTTC.

The chain carries TRBV6-1 and TRBJ1-3; weak D call: TRBD1 (6 bases). The germline V gene encodes CDR1 MNHNS and CDR2 SASEGT. CDR3 length equals 16 residues. V lost 2 bases and J 3 bases, leaving 14 bases between the germline ends. CDR3 bases: TGTGCCAGCAGTGAATGGATAGGGGGGATTGGAAACACCATATATTTT. This translates into CASSEWIGGIGNTIYF.

This clone was recorded only once. The chain recombines TRBV13 with TRBJ2-7; D is undetermined. CDR1 PRHDT and CDR2 FYEKMQ come from the germline V gene (reference sequence). This CDR3 spans 13 amino acids. The V end lost 1 base, the J end lost 7 bases, and 11 bases lay between the germline ends. CDR3 DNA: TGTGCCAGCAGCTTAGCGTTGTCTGAGGAGCAGTACTTC. Residues: CASSLALSEEQYF.

This clone was recorded once. The V and J genes are TRBV6-1 and TRBJ2-5, with a tentative D call TRBD2 (6 bases). Germline V gives CDR1 MNHNS, CDR2 SASEGT. The CDR3 has 15 amino acids. V was pared by 1 base and J by 5 bases, with 14 bases between. The CDR3: CASSEEGRAGETQYF. The CDR3 DNA follows: TGTGCCAGCAGTGAAGAGGGCAGGGCGGGGGAGACCCAGTACTTC.

The chain uses TRBV5-6 and TRBJ2-7, with D tentatively TRBD2 (6 bases). This CDR3 comprises 12 residues. CDR1 is SGHDT, CDR2 YYEEEE, per germline. V was trimmed by 4 bases and J by 3 bases, leaving 8 bases between them. The chain's CDR3 is CASSQGGYEQYF. CDR3 bases: TGTGCCAGCAGCCAGGGAGGCTACGAGCAGTACTTC. Drawing the rest from reference TRBV5-6 and TRBJ2-7, the complete variable domain is DAGVTQSPTHLIKTRGQQVTLRCSPKSGHDTVSWYQQALGQGPQFIFQYYEEEERQRGNFPDRFSGHQFPNYSSELNVNALLLGDSALYLCASSQGGYEQYFGPGTRLTVT.

The V and J genes are TRBV4-3 and TRBJ2-3; D possibly corresponds to TRBD1 (5 bases). The CDR3 has 15 amino acids. Per the germline V gene, CDR1 is LGHNA and CDR2 is YSLEER. Trimming left V 0 bases short and J 5 bases short, with 12 bases between. CDR3 amino acids: CASSQDRGAGDTQYF. In nucleotides, the CDR3 is TGCGCCAGCAGCCAAGATCGTGGGGCCGGAGATACGCAGTATTTT.

On this clone itself: The same CDR3 also results from other DNA sequences found in this sample. The genes are TRBV7-9 and TRBJ2-7, with a tentative D call TRBD2 (6 bases). CDR1 and CDR2 (germline): SEHNR, FQNEAQ (reference sequence). This CDR3 contains 14 residues. V dropped 4 bases and J dropped 3 bases, with 13 bases sitting between them. The CDR3 DNA reads as TGTGCCAGCAGCTACAGCGGAGGGGACTACGAGCAGTACTTC. This codes for CASSYSGGDYEQYF. Together with reference TRBV7-9 and TRBJ2-7, the CDR3 gives the full variable domain: DTGVSQNPRHKITKRGQNVTFRCDPISEHNRLYWYRQTLGQGPEFLTYFQNEAQLEKSRLLSDRFSAERPKGSFSTLEIQRTEQGDSAMYLCASSYSGGDYEQYFGPGTRLTVT.

This chain uses TRBV5-4 with TRBJ1-4; tentative D call: TRBD1 (6 bases). Trimming removed 4 bases at V and 8 bases at J, with 18 bases between. CDR3 length equals 15 residues. Germline CDR1 and CDR2: SGHNT and YYREEE (reference sequence). CDR3 nucleotides: TGTGCCAGCAGCCGGGGGTGGGCAGGGGACGAAAAACTGTTTTTT. Protein: CASSRGWAGDEKLFF.

V is TRBV13 and J is TRBJ1-3; D is unclear. Trimming stripped 5 bases from V and 0 bases from J, with 8 bases between. The germline gives CDR1 PRHDT, CDR2 FYEKMQ (reference sequence). This CDR3 is 14 amino acids long. The CDR3 DNA reads as TGTGCCAGCAGCCCCGAGGGCTCTGGAAACACCATATATTTT. This gives the protein CASSPEGSGNTIYF.

This sequence joins TRBV13 and TRBJ2-5, with 11 bases lining up with TRBD2. V was pared by 5 bases and J by 0 bases, with 17 bases of the junction left unmatched. The germline V gene encodes CDR1 PRHDT and CDR2 FYEKMQ (reference sequence). The CDR3 totals 20 residues. In DNA form, the CDR3 reads TGTGCCAGCAGCCCCGGGGTTTTTAGCGGGGGGGCGCCAAACCAAGAGACCCAGTACTTC. Its translation: CASSPGVFSGGAPNQETQYF.

This sequence joins TRBV4-3 and TRBJ2-5; TRBD1 aligns across 8 bases. Trimming cost V 2 bases and J 6 bases; bases outside gene matches: 5. CDR1 is LGHNA and CDR2 is YSLEER in the germline V gene. The CDR3 length is 14 residues. The DNA of the CDR3 is TGCGCCAGCAGCCAATCTCGGACAGGGCAGACCCAGTACTTC. Protein product: CASSQSRTGQTQYF.

The chain uses TRBV19 and TRBJ2-2; TRBD2 matches 7 bases. The junction had 7 bases not matched to a gene; V was cut back by 5 bases and J by 4 bases. Germline values: CDR1 LNHDA, CDR2 SQIVND (reference sequence). This CDR3 is 15 amino acids long. CDR3 in DNA: TGTGCCAGTAGTGTCGTGGCGGGAGTCACCGGGGAGCTGTTTTTT. It codes for CASSVVAGVTGELFF.

This clone was found once. This sequence joins TRBV10-3 and TRBJ2-7; either TRBD1 or TRBD2 may supply D (5 bases each). Trimming took off 6 bases at V and 0 bases at J, with 15 bases between the two ends. Germline V lookup: CDR1 ENHRY, CDR2 SYGVKD. There are 15 residues in the CDR3. The CDR3 DNA sequence: TGTGCCATCAGGCACCCCGGGACGGACTCCTACGAGCAGTACTTC. Amino acid sequence: CAIRHPGTDSYEQYF.

The chain uses TRBV6-6 and TRBJ2-7, with 7 bases that match TRBD2. Germline V gives CDR1 MNHNY, CDR2 SVGAGI (reference sequence). The CDR3 is 13 residues long. V trimming: 9 bases; J trimming: 4 bases; junction bases outside the gene matches: 9. CDR3 sequence: CASHEASGYEQYF. Here the CDR3 DNA reads TGTGCCAGTCATGAGGCTAGCGGTTACGAGCAGTACTTC.

The chain employs TRBV21-1 and TRBJ2-7; the D segment call TRBD2 is taken from the table without a DNA check. TRBV21-1 is tagged as a pseudogene. The CDR3 length is 16 residues. The CDR3 coding sequence is TGTGCCAGCAGCAGAGGCCCCTCCGGGGTTTACTACGAGCAGTACTTC. This encodes CASSRGPSGVYYEQYF.

This clone appeared a single time. The V and J genes are TRBV21-1 and TRBJ1-5; no DNA check was done on the table's D call, TRBD1. TRBV21-1 is marked as a pseudogene. CDR3 length: 20 residues. CDR3 region: CASSKWSKGQIGDSNQPQHF. In nucleotides, the CDR3 is TGTGCCAGCAGCAAATGGTCTAAGGGACAGATCGGGGATAGCAATCAGCCCCAGCATTTT.

This chain links TRBV19 with TRBJ1-2; D remains ambiguous. Deletions cut 5 bases from V and 4 bases from J, with 17 bases between. From germline, CDR1 is LNHDA and CDR2 SQIVND (reference sequence). This CDR3 is built from 15 residues. DNA for the CDR3: TGTGCCAGTAGTGCTACAGAAGACGTTATCTATGGCTACACCTTC. Translation: CASSATEDVIYGYTF.

V gene TRBV4-1 combines with J gene TRBJ2-6; D is unclear. Germline V lookup: CDR1 MGHRA, CDR2 YSYEKL. Trimming shortened V by 0 bases and J by 4 bases, and 10 bases separated the two germline ends. The CDR3 covers 16 residues. DNA of the CDR3: TGCGCCAGCAGCCAAGATTGGGCGGCCGGGGCCAACGTCCTGACTTTC. It specifies CASSQDWAAGANVLTF.

The genes are TRBV29-1 and TRBJ2-7; D not resolved. Germline V lookup: CDR1 SQVTM, CDR2 ANQGSEA. This CDR3 contains 11 residues. V was trimmed by 2 bases and J by 3 bases, leaving 5 bases between them. Written as DNA, the CDR3 is TGCAGCGTTGAACTGGGCTACGAGCAGTACTTC. Its protein product is CSVELGYEQYF.

The genes are TRBV9 and TRBJ2-7; TRBD1 might be the D (6 bases). Germline V gene data show CDR1 as SGDLS and CDR2 as YYNGEE. There are 15 residues in the CDR3. Trimming removed 4 bases from V and 7 bases from J, with 21 bases in between. The CDR3 sequence: CASSTRPGQDEEQYF. CDR3 nucleotide sequence: TGTGCCAGCAGCACACGCCCGGGACAAGACGAGGAGCAGTACTTC.

The V gene is TRBV4-3, the J gene TRBJ2-1; 8 bases are a match to TRBD1. Germline V CDR1 and CDR2: LGHNA, YSLEER. This CDR3 is 15 amino acids long. V dropped 1 base and J dropped 5; count of bases not matched to a gene: 4. The CDR3 region is CASSQGTGLDNEQFF. CDR3 nucleotides: TGCGCCAGCAGCCAAGGGACAGGGCTGGACAATGAGCAGTTCTTC.

The chain is built from TRBV28 and TRBJ2-3; possibly TRBD1 or TRBD2 for D (6 bases each). In germline, CDR1 is MDHEN, CDR2 SYDVKM. This CDR3 has 15 residues. The V and J ends lost 4 bases and 3 bases respectively, with 14 bases between them. The CDR3 is CASSWGAGSTDTQYF. The DNA for the CDR3 is TGTGCCAGCAGTTGGGGGGCAGGTTCGACAGATACGCAGTATTTT.

This chain connects TRBV5-1 to TRBJ2-3; D call uncertain. The germline V and J ends were trimmed by 1 base and 0 bases, with 9 bases remaining between them. Germline V CDR1 and CDR2: SGHRS, YFSETQ. CDR3 length: 15 residues. CDR3 protein: CASSLWGPSTDTQYF. CDR3 coding DNA: TGCGCCAGCAGCTTGTGGGGTCCTAGCACAGATACGCAGTATTTT.

This sequence joins TRBV9 and TRBJ2-1; D is uncertain. The V end lost 2 bases, the J end lost 2 bases, and 5 bases lay between the germline ends. Germline lookup yields CDR1 SGDLS and CDR2 YYNGEE. This CDR3 spans 13 amino acids. The CDR3 is CASSVSTYNEQFF. As DNA, the CDR3 is TGTGCCAGCAGCGTTAGCACCTACAATGAGCAGTTCTTC.

This sequence joins TRBV19 and TRBJ2-3; 8 bases match TRBD2. Losses at the gene ends were 3 bases for V and 1 base for J; bases not matched to a gene: 15. Per germline, CDR1 LNHDA and CDR2 SQIVND (reference sequence). The CDR3 has 19 residues. CDR3 in DNA: TGTGCCAGTAGTATTTCTCTAGCGGGCGCCGGATTTGGCACAGATACGCAGTATTTT. Translation: CASSISLAGAGFGTDTQYF.

The chain links TRBV5-4 to TRBJ1-1; D might be TRBD1 (5 bases). Trimming removed 0 bases from V and 3 bases from J, with 15 bases in between. This CDR3 has 16 amino acids. CDR1 is SGHNT, CDR2 YYREEE, per germline (reference sequence). In DNA, the CDR3 is TGTGCCAGCAGCTTGGTTGGCAGGGTGAGCGACACTGAAGCTTTCTTT. This sequence encodes CASSLVGRVSDTEAFF.